The clone carrying this T cell receptor beta chain came up a few times. The data stem from a study of blood T cell repertoires in COVID-19. On the study more broadly: Sites across the United States, Italy and Spain contributed samples from acute and convalescent COVID-19. PBMCs, B-cell-depleted T cells, or T cells provided the cDNA or gDNA that made up the material.

Data came from immunoSEQ multiplex PCR; TCRdb stores just in-frame clones and leaves some out. The repertoire holds 200,000 to 250,000 clones, with around 83% as singletons. The material sequenced was peripheral blood. This TCR was sampled from a woman aged 45 to 65 with COVID-19, enrolled during active disease.

In DNA form, the CDR3 reads TGTGCCAGCGTCCGTAGGACAGGGGTCCGATATTCACCCCTCCACTTT. Translation gives CASVRRTGVRYSPLHF. V is TRBV5-8 and J is TRBJ1-6; 9 bases map to TRBD1. This CDR3 contains 16 residues. J was trimmed by 8 bases and V by 7 bases; bases with no gene match: 13. Germline CDR1 reads SGHTS; CDR2 reads YDEGEE.